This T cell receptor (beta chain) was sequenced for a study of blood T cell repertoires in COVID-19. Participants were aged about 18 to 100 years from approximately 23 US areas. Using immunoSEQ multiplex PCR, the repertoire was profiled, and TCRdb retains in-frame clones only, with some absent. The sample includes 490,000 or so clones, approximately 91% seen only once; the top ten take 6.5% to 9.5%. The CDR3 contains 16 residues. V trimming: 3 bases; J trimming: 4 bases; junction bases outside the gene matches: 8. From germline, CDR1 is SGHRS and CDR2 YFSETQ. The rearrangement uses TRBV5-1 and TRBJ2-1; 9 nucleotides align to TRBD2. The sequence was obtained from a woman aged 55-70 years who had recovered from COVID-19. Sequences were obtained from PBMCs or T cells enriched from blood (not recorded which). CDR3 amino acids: CASSSRGGERYNEQFF. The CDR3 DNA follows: TGCGCCAGCAGCTCCCGCGGGGGGGAAAGGTACAATGAGCAGTTCTTC.